Presented here are 8 T cell receptor beta chains from one specimen sequenced in a study of blood T cell repertoires in COVID-19 (dated by TCRdb to the early 2020s). The library was built by means of the immunoSEQ multiplex PCR assay. TCRdb re-hosts the immuneACCESS table, in-frame sequences only. Its copies lack some clones; in the studies checked, an unresolved V gene accounts for under half of them, and the cause for the rest is not known. The sample profile shows 180,000 or so clones; over 75% of them were found once. The ten largest account for 2.5% to 3% of the sample. Sequenced material: peripheral blood. Every receptor here comes from an elderly woman with active or convalescent COVID-19.

The chain is built from TRBV4-2 and TRBJ1-1; TRBD1 is a possible D gene (5 bases). V lost 0 bases, J lost 4 bases, and 12 bases lay in between. Germline values: CDR1 LGHNA, CDR2 YNFKEQ. CDR3 length: 15 residues. The CDR3 here is CASSQDKGRGTEAFF. In DNA form, the CDR3 reads TGTGCCAGCAGCCAAGATAAGGGGAGGGGCACTGAAGCTTTCTTT.

The chain recombines TRBV6-5 with TRBJ2-7; D remains ambiguous. Per germline, CDR1 MNHEY and CDR2 SVGAGI. V was cut by 2 bases and J by 2 bases, with 13 bases left in between. The CDR3 runs to 15 residues. This CDR3 reads CASSYGLGGTYEQYF. The DNA for the CDR3 is TGTGCCAGCAGTTACGGGCTCGGTGGCACCTACGAGCAGTACTTC.

This clone was detected once. The chain recombines TRBV3-1 (or the pseudogene TRBV3-2) with TRBJ1-1; no clear D. The length of the CDR3 is 16 residues. Germline V CDR1 and CDR2: LGHDT, YNNKEL (reference sequence). V lost 1 base, J lost 6 bases, and 18 bases lay in between. CDR3 DNA sequence: TGTGCCAGCAGCCAAGTGCCTCGCCCGGTGGTCGCTGAAGCTTTCTTT. This translates into CASSQVPRPVVAEAFF.

V gene TRBV12-3 or TRBV12-4 combines with J gene TRBJ1-5; no clear D. The V gene lost 1 base and the J gene lost 12 bases, with 10 bases spanning the gap. CDR3 size: 12 residues. The CDR3 sequence is CASSLDSNYQHF. CDR3 bases: TGTGCCAGCAGTTTAGACAGCAATTACCAGCATTTT.

The V and J genes are TRBV5-1 and TRBJ1-2; 7 bases line up with TRBD1. V dropped 3 bases and J dropped 6; count of bases not matched to a gene: 11. Germline V gene data show CDR1 as SGHRS and CDR2 as YFSETQ. This CDR3 has 15 residues. The CDR3 DNA reads TGCGCCAGCAGCTCGAGGCCGACAGGGTCCGATGGCTACACCTTC. Translated, it gives CASSSRPTGSDGYTF.

This chain links TRBV2 with TRBJ2-3; TRBD2 matches at 8 bases. Germline V gives CDR1 SNHLY, CDR2 FYNNEI. Losses at the gene ends were 1 base for V and 6 bases for J; bases not matched to a gene: 9. The CDR3 is 16 amino acids. The CDR3 loop is CASSEETSGGPDTQYF. CDR3 bases: TGTGCCAGCAGTGAAGAGACCAGCGGGGGCCCCGATACGCAGTATTTT.

The chain uses TRBV5-5 and TRBJ2-1; D gene uncertain. Trimming took off 0 bases at V and 3 bases at J, with 13 bases between the two ends. This CDR3 has 16 amino acids. Germline CDR1 and CDR2: SGHKS and YYEKEE (reference sequence). CDR3 coding DNA: TGTGCCAGCAGCTTGGCCACAACCAAAGACTACAATGAGCAGTTCTTC. Its protein is CASSLATTKDYNEQFF. The whole variable domain, remainder taken from reference TRBV5-5 and TRBJ2-1, is DAGVTQSPTHLIKTRGQQVTLRCSPISGHKSVSWYQQVLGQGPQFIFQYYEKEERGRGNFPDRFSARQFPNYSSELNVNALLLGDSALYLCASSLATTKDYNEQFFGPGTRLTVL.

The CDR3 DNA sequence: TGTGCCAGCAGCTTCTATACAGGGGAAAAACTGTTTTTT. It encodes CASSFYTGEKLFF. This sequence joins TRBV5-4 and TRBJ1-4; maybe TRBD1 (6 bases). The CDR3 length is 13 residues. V lost 2 bases and J 8 bases, leaving 10 bases between the germline ends. Germline V gene data show CDR1 as SGHNT and CDR2 as YYREEE (reference sequence).